This is a list of T cell receptor beta chains from one sample in a study of T cells in Graves' hyperthyroidism and ophthalmopathy. TCRdb re-called the multiplex PCR reads through MiXCR, storing one row per CDR3 protein. The sample includes about 350,000 distinct CDR3 sequences, roughly 13% of them seen just once. Sequencing input: blood. Every receptor here comes from a woman younger than 45 with Graves' hyperthyroidism. CDR3s leave out the opening cysteine and the closing phenylalanine or tryptophan.

J,V,CDR3
TRBJ2-1,TRBV7-2,ASSLDPAAGGF
TRBJ2-4,TRBV6-1,ASSEENIQY
TRBJ1-1,TRBV28,ASSLQLNTEAF
TRBJ2-5,TRBV6-5,ASSYRGETQY
TRBJ2-7,TRBV6-2/TRBV6-3,ASSYSEELEQY
TRBJ2-7,TRBV4-2,ASSQDSLATSGVEQY
TRBJ1-2,TRBV30,AGIWGQGHLGNT
TRBJ2-1,TRBV9,ASSVEVAAYNEQF
TRBJ2-5,TRBV5-4,ASSLGTDKETQY
TRBJ1-1,TRBV6-5,ASSYTRGTPNTEAF
TRBJ2-1,TRBV11-2,ASSAPGTSTYNEQF
TRBJ2-3,TRBV29-1,SVLPDSADTQY
TRBJ1-4,TRBV27,ASSLWQTNEKLF
TRBJ1-1,TRBV3-1,ASSPVAVRNTEAF
TRBJ2-7,TRBV2,ASRVTDGYEQY
TRBJ2-2,TRBV6-2/TRBV6-3,ASSDRSSGRPGELF
TRBJ2-5,TRBV5-5,ASSAGSGETQY
TRBJ2-7,TRBV19,ASMEVQSSYEQY
TRBJ2-3,TRBV29-1,SVEGTGPTDTQY
TRBJ1-6,TRBV6-5,ASSLGVGSPLH
TRBJ2-3,TRBV19,ASSIASSGVPTDTQY
TRBJ1-5,TRBV7-9,ASSQLNQPQH
TRBJ2-5,TRBV7-9,ASSIVGETQY
TRBJ2-7,TRBV5-6,ASSLVAGGPNEQY
TRBJ2-1,TRBV12-3/TRBV12-4,ASSRGGSAGEAYNEQF
TRBJ2-1,TRBV28,ASSSPPGGSRLEQF
TRBJ1-2,TRBV7-2,ASSLLDGYT
TRBJ2-1,TRBV28,ASSFLLAGLGEQF
TRBJ2-7,TRBV20-1,SASLDYSYEQY
TRBJ2-7,TRBV28,ASSPRGTATHWQY
TRBJ2-7,TRBV29-1,SATEAGPTYEQY
TRBJ2-1,TRBV6-1,ASRNSGGTYNEQF